This entry concerns a single T cell receptor beta chain. The CDR3 loop spans 14 amino acids. The germline V gene has CDR1 MDHEN and CDR2 SYDVKM. Trimming took 0 bases from V and 2 from J, leaving 7 bases between them. Measured with immunoSEQ multiplex PCR; TCRdb has only the in-frame clones, and not every one. The table lists 60,000 or so clones, approximately 93% of them singletons. The sample is drawn from a study of preoperative IRX-2 immunotherapy in early breast cancer. Treatment denoted: preoperative locoregional IRX-2 cytokine immunotherapy. Preoperative locoregional IRX-2 cytokine immunotherapy was tested in the phase Ib source study.

Sample collection occurred from a patient treated with IRX-2 immunotherapy. This receptor was identified in a human donor with breast cancer. V and J are TRBV28 and TRBJ1-2, with D unclear. The DNA for the CDR3 is TGTGCCAGCAGTTTATGGGTTTCGAACTATGGCTACACCTTC. Translation gives CASSLWVSNYGYTF.